Listed below are T cell receptor beta chains from one sample, sequenced in a study of CD8 T cells in ankylosing spondylitis. TCRdb independently ran MiXCR on the 5' RACE reads; one entry per CDR3 protein. Among 300,000 to 400,000 distinct CDR3 sequences listed, around 15% were seen once. The sequenced material came from blood, either unsorted or a sorted T cell fraction (not recorded which). The source is a male donor with ankylosing spondylitis or in good health (not recorded which). The CDR3 runs from the conserved cysteine through the conserved F or W. D genes are given only for firm matches. Size is omitted from some rows. Given values are once, few, many or a class for expanded clones.

CDR3 protein: CSAPQAGDIQNIQYF; CDR3 DNA: TGCAGTGCTCCTCAGGCCGGGGATATACAAAACATTCAGTACTTC; J gene: TRBJ2-4; D gene: .; clone size: many; V gene: TRBV20-1
CDR3 protein: CASSQDTNNSPLHF; CDR3 DNA: TGTGCCAGCAGCCAAGATACGAATAATTCACCCCTCCACTTT; J gene: TRBJ1-6; D gene: .; clone size: .; V gene: TRBV4-2
CDR3 protein: CASSRFGGPQETQYF; CDR3 DNA: TGCGCCAGCAGCCGGTTCGGGGGTCCACAAGAGACCCAGTACTTC; J gene: TRBJ2-5; D gene: .; clone size: .; V gene: TRBV4-1
CDR3 protein: CASSFRTTAEQYF; CDR3 DNA: TGTGCCAGCTCCTTTAGGACGACCGCAGAGCAGTACTTC; J gene: TRBJ2-7; D gene: .; clone size: .; V gene: TRBV18
CDR3 protein: CASSQDSPATNEKLFF; CDR3 DNA: TGCGCCAGCAGCCAAGATAGCCCTGCAACTAATGAAAAACTGTTTTTT; J gene: TRBJ1-4; D gene: .; clone size: .; V gene: TRBV4-1
CDR3 protein: CASSPGQGGGEQFF; CDR3 DNA: TGTGCCAGCAGCCCAGGACAGGGCGGAGGTGAGCAGTTCTTC; J gene: TRBJ2-1; D gene: TRBD1; clone size: few; V gene: TRBV5-6
CDR3 protein: CASSPLDRGGETQYF; CDR3 DNA: TGTGCCAGCTCACCGTTGGACAGGGGAGGGGAGACCCAGTACTTC; J gene: TRBJ2-5; D gene: TRBD1; clone size: .; V gene: TRBV18
CDR3 protein: CASSLVASGNNEQFF; CDR3 DNA: TGCGCCAGCAGCTTGGTTGCTAGCGGGAACAATGAGCAGTTCTTC; J gene: TRBJ2-1; D gene: TRBD2; clone size: few; V gene: TRBV5-1
CDR3 protein: CASSQEVAGEEQYF; CDR3 DNA: TGTGCCAGCAGCCAAGAGGTAGCGGGAGAGGAGCAGTACTTC; J gene: TRBJ2-7; D gene: TRBD2; clone size: few; V gene: TRBV3-1
CDR3 protein: CASSQFQGGNTEAFF; CDR3 DNA: TGCGCCAGCAGCCAGTTCCAGGGGGGTAACACTGAAGCTTTCTTT; J gene: TRBJ1-1; D gene: TRBD1; clone size: .; V gene: TRBV4-1
CDR3 protein: CASSRDRLEETQYF; CDR3 DNA: TGTGCCAGCAGTCGGGACAGATTAGAAGAGACCCAGTACTTC; J gene: TRBJ2-5; D gene: TRBD1; clone size: few; V gene: TRBV5-6
CDR3 protein: CASSPQGDVNIQYF; CDR3 DNA: TGTGCCAGCAGTCCCCAGGGGGACGTCAACATTCAGTACTTC; J gene: TRBJ2-4; D gene: TRBD1; clone size: .; V gene: TRBV2
CDR3 protein: CASSPGQGGTEAFF; CDR3 DNA: TGTGCCAGCAGTCCCGGACAGGGGGGCACTGAAGCTTTCTTT; J gene: TRBJ1-1; D gene: TRBD1; clone size: few; V gene: TRBV12-3/TRBV12-4
CDR3 protein: CASSQEGLARDTQYF; CDR3 DNA: TGTGCCAGCAGCCAAGAGGGTCTAGCGAGGGATACGCAGTATTTT; J gene: TRBJ2-3; D gene: .; clone size: .; V gene: TRBV3-1
CDR3 protein: CASSFALAGEGEQYF; CDR3 DNA: TGTGCCAGCAGTTTCGCCTTAGCGGGGGAGGGCGAGCAGTACTTC; J gene: TRBJ2-7; D gene: TRBD2; clone size: .; V gene: TRBV6-5
CDR3 protein: CASSLEGARYGYTF; CDR3 DNA: TGTGCCAGCAGTTTAGAGGGGGCGAGATATGGCTACACCTTC; J gene: TRBJ1-2; D gene: TRBD1; clone size: .; V gene: TRBV12-3/TRBV12-4
CDR3 protein: CASSQRTSSNYEQYF; CDR3 DNA: TGTGCCAGCAGCCAAAGGACTAGCAGCAACTACGAGCAGTACTTC; J gene: TRBJ2-7; D gene: TRBD2; clone size: .; V gene: TRBV4-2
CDR3 protein: CASSPGTESSYEQYF; CDR3 DNA: TGTGCCAGCTCACCAGGGACAGAGAGCTCCTACGAGCAGTACTTC; J gene: TRBJ2-7; D gene: TRBD1; clone size: few; V gene: TRBV18
CDR3 protein: CSAFRDTGELFF; CDR3 DNA: TGCAGTGCTTTTAGAGACACCGGGGAGCTGTTTTTT; J gene: TRBJ2-2; D gene: .; clone size: .; V gene: TRBV20-1
CDR3 protein: CASSMGQLALGAFF; CDR3 DNA: TGTGCCAGTAGTATGGGGCAGCTCGCCTTGGGGGCTTTCTTT; J gene: TRBJ1-1; D gene: .; clone size: few; V gene: TRBV19
CDR3 protein: CASRARITDTQYF; CDR3 DNA: TGTGCCAGCAGGGCTAGAATAACAGATACGCAGTATTTT; J gene: TRBJ2-3; D gene: .; clone size: few; V gene: TRBV6-1
CDR3 protein: CASSFSQGTSGEQYF; CDR3 DNA: TGCGCCAGCAGCTTCTCACAGGGGACCTCGGGGGAGCAGTACTTC; J gene: TRBJ2-7; D gene: TRBD1; clone size: .; V gene: TRBV5-1
CDR3 protein: CASSSLAGTYNEQFF; CDR3 DNA: TGCGCCAGCAGCTCACTAGCGGGTACCTATAATGAGCAGTTCTTC; J gene: TRBJ2-1; D gene: TRBD2; clone size: many; V gene: TRBV5-1
CDR3 protein: CASSVLGQEYGYTF; CDR3 DNA: TGTGCCAGCAGTGTACTAGGACAGGAATATGGCTACACCTTC; J gene: TRBJ1-2; D gene: TRBD1; clone size: few; V gene: TRBV6-5
CDR3 protein: CASSLVAYGAGEYNEQFF; CDR3 DNA: TGTGCCAGCAGCTTAGTGGCTTACGGGGCGGGAGAATACAATGAGCAGTTCTTC; J gene: TRBJ2-1; D gene: TRBD2; clone size: .; V gene: TRBV11-2
CDR3 protein: CASAFNQPQHF; CDR3 DNA: TGTGCTAGTGCCTTCAATCAGCCCCAGCATTTT; J gene: TRBJ1-5; D gene: .; clone size: few; V gene: TRBV12-5
CDR3 protein: CASSQDGTGVGTEAFF; CDR3 DNA: TGCGCCAGCAGCCAAGATGGGACAGGGGTTGGCACTGAAGCTTTCTTT; J gene: TRBJ1-1; D gene: TRBD1; clone size: many; V gene: TRBV4-1